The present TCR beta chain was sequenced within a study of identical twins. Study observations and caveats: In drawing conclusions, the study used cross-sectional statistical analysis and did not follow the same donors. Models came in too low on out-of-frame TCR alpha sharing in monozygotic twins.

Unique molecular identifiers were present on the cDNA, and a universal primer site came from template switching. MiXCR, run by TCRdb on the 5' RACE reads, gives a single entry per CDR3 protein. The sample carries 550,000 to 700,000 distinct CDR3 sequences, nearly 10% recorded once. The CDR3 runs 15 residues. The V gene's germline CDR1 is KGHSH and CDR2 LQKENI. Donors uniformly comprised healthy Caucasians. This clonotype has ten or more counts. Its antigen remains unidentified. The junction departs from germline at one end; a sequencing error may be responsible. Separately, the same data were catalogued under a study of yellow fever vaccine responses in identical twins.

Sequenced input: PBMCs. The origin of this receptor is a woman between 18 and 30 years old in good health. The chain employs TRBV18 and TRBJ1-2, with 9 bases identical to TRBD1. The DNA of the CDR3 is TGTGCCAGCTCGCCACCGGGACAGGGAGGCTATGGCTACACCTTC. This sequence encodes CASSPPGQGGYGYTF.